This entry concerns a single T cell receptor (beta chain). The time point is: patch test 2, 6 weeks after DPC sensitization. Specified treatment: therapeutic diphenylcyclopropenone sensitization with weekly scalp DPC. The sample is drawn from a study of human T cells and chemical hapten exposure. Each CDR3 protein gets one entry after TCRdb re-called the RACE reads with MiXCR. The sample yields approximately 91,000 distinct CDR3 sequences, around a tenth seen once. The sample consisted of whole blood, taken in connection with sensitization to the hapten diphenylcyclopropenone (DPC). The source of this sequence is a man between 18 and 29 years old with alopecia areata. Some clones in this sample may be carry-over from other donors' samples.

Here the CDR3 reads CASSRTPQETQYF. The CDR3 nucleotides are TGTGCCAGCAGCCGGACTCCTCAAGAGACCCAGTACTTC. J is TRBJ2-5 and V is TRBV7-8; D is perhaps TRBD2 (5 bases). This CDR3 is built from 13 residues. CDR1 and CDR2 (germline): SGHVS, FQNEAQ. The germline V and J ends were trimmed by 5 bases and 2 bases, with 9 bases remaining between them. Full variable domain (remainder filled in from reference TRBV7-8 and TRBJ2-5): GAGVSQSPRYKVAKRGQDVALRCDPISGHVSLFWYQQALGQGPEFLTYFQNEAQLDKSGLPSDRFFAERPEGSVSTLKIQRTQQEDSAVYLCASSRTPQETQYFGPGTRLLVL.